This entry lists 32 T cell receptor beta chains sequenced from one sample in a study of OX40 agonist ivuxolimab in advanced cancers. Clones were sequenced by immunoSEQ multiplex PCR, and TCRdb holds only the in-frame ones, with some missing. The table shows tens of thousands of clones, with about four fifths occurring only once. The starting material was CD4+ or CD8+ T cells sorted from blood, obtained in a trial of the OX40 agonist ivuxolimab. The origin of the receptors is an adult with an advanced solid tumor such as melanoma, head and neck, liver or kidney cancer.

The chain employs TRBV29-1 and TRBJ1-1; 9 positions match TRBD1. This CDR3 spans 16 amino acids. Germline V gene data show CDR1 as SQVTM and CDR2 as ANQGSEA. The ends lost 7 bases at V and 1 base at J; junction bases unmatched: 13. CDR3 loop: CSAYRGLVGQNTEAFF. DNA of the CDR3: TGCAGCGCCTACAGGGGGCTCGTCGGTCAGAACACTGAAGCTTTCTTT.

The V and J genes are TRBV19 and TRBJ2-1, with a possible D match to TRBD2 (5 bases). This CDR3 is 13 amino acids long. Germline loops: CDR1 LNHDA, CDR2 SQIVND (reference sequence). V was shortened by 10 bases and J by 3 bases, with 13 bases between the two germline ends. CDR3 in DNA: TGTGCCACTCAGGACTCAATCTACAATGAGCAGTTCTTC. It is translated as CATQDSIYNEQFF.

This clone has more than one count but fewer than ten. V and J are TRBV10-3 and TRBJ2-7; TRBD2 matches 7 bases. J gave up 1 base and V 3 bases, and 15 bases lay outside the gene matches. The germline CDR1 and CDR2 sequences are ENHRY and SYGVKD. CDR3 length: 18 residues. The CDR3 here is CAISEEGGTSVPSYEQYF. CDR3 sequence (DNA): TGTGCCATCAGTGAAGAGGGAGGGACCAGCGTACCATCCTACGAGCAGTACTTC.

V is TRBV28 and J is TRBJ1-1; D uncertain. The CDR3 has 12 amino acids. Per germline, CDR1 MDHEN and CDR2 SYDVKM. Trimming stripped 6 bases from V and 8 bases from J, with 13 bases between. The CDR3 nucleotides read TGTGCCAGCAGCCCCCGTAGCCAAGAAGCTTTCTTT. It is translated as CASSPRSQEAFF.

Turning to this clone: Other DNA sequences in this sample translate to the same CDR3. The V and J genes are TRBV5-1 and TRBJ1-1; TRBD1 aligns across 7 bases. The germline gives CDR1 SGHRS, CDR2 YFSETQ. The junction had 2 bases not matched to a gene; V was cut back by 2 bases and J by 1 base. The CDR3 runs to 14 residues. CDR3 sequence (DNA): TGCGCCAGCAGCTTAGGGACAGCGAACACTGAAGCTTTCTTT. Encoded protein: CASSLGTANTEAFF.

J is TRBJ1-6 and V is TRBV19; D perhaps matches TRBD1 (6 bases). Germline V CDR1 and CDR2: LNHDA, SQIVND (reference sequence). V lost 4 bases, J lost 7 bases, and 17 bases lay in between. This CDR3 is built from 16 residues. In nucleotides, the CDR3 is TGTGCCAGTAGTACCCAAACAGGGAGTCCCAATTCACCCCTCCACTTT. Translation gives CASSTQTGSPNSPLHF.

The gene calls are TRBV19 and TRBJ2-1; TRBD2 matches at 9 bases. V gave up 10 bases and J gave up 0 bases; unmatched junction bases: 16. CDR3 length equals 18 residues. The V gene's germline CDR1 is LNHDA and CDR2 SQIVND (reference sequence). The CDR3 loop is CATTPALAGRSSYNEQFF. The CDR3 DNA is TGTGCCACAACCCCGGCCCTAGCGGGGAGAAGCTCCTACAATGAGCAGTTCTTC.

The V gene is TRBV19, the J gene TRBJ1-2, with unresolved D. V was clipped by 8 bases and J by 3 bases, with 10 bases between them. Germline values: CDR1 LNHDA, CDR2 SQIVND (reference sequence). CDR3 length: 12 residues. CDR3 protein: CASQVADYGYTF. CDR3 nucleotides: TGTGCCAGTCAGGTCGCGGACTATGGCTACACCTTC.

The chain carries TRBV25-1 and TRBJ1-2, with D uncertain. The CDR3 is 14 residues long. Looked up from germline, CDR1 is MGHDK and CDR2 is SYGVNS. Trimming shortened V by 4 bases and J by 0 bases, and 9 bases separated the two germline ends. The DNA for the CDR3 is TGTGCCAGCAGTGCGGACGGAGCTAACTATGGCTACACCTTC. Amino acid sequence: CASSADGANYGYTF.

The chain links TRBV7-9 to TRBJ1-1, with TRBD1 matching 8 bases. The V gene end was trimmed by 5 bases and the J gene end by 7 bases; junction bases not matched to a gene: 9. Germline CDR1 is SEHNR and CDR2 is FQNEAQ (reference sequence). The CDR3 sequence is 14 residues long. CDR3 nucleotides: TGTGCCAGCAGCCCAGGACAGGGTTGGGTTGAAGCTTTCTTT. The encoded protein is CASSPGQGWVEAFF.

The chain joins TRBV2 to TRBJ1-3; 7 bases map to TRBD1. The CDR3 loop spans 16 amino acids. The V and J ends lost 2 bases and 1 base, in that order; junction bases with no gene match: 5. Per germline, CDR1 SNHLY and CDR2 FYNNEI. In nucleotides, the CDR3 is TGTGCCAGCAGTGAAAGGGGGACAGAGTCTGGAAACACCATATATTTT. This sequence encodes CASSERGTESGNTIYF.

This rearrangement joins TRBV30 to TRBJ1-4; D gene unclear. V lost 2 bases to trimming and J lost 4 bases, with 14 bases between them. Germline V gene data show CDR1 as GTSNPN and CDR2 as SVGIG (reference sequence). The CDR3 runs 15 residues. This CDR3 reads CAWSKKGAGNEKLFF. The CDR3 nucleotides are TGTGCCTGGAGTAAGAAAGGCGCAGGTAATGAAAAACTGTTTTTT.

This rearrangement joins TRBV4-1 to TRBJ2-7; D possibly uses TRBD1 or TRBD2 (5 bases each). There are 14 residues in the CDR3. Trimming removed 4 bases at V and 6 bases at J, with 16 bases between. Germline V gene sequence: CDR1 MGHRA, CDR2 YSYEKL. This CDR3 reads CASSLGTHRGEQYF. The DNA of the CDR3 is TGCGCCAGCAGCCTTGGGACCCATAGGGGCGAGCAGTACTTC.

This sequence joins TRBV19 and TRBJ1-1; D is possibly TRBD1 (6 bases). This CDR3 has 13 amino acids. Germline-derived CDR1 and CDR2 are LNHDA and SQIVND (reference sequence). V was trimmed by 5 bases and J by 5 bases, leaving 12 bases between them. The chain's CDR3 is CASSLYRDTEAFF. CDR3 sequence (DNA): TGTGCCAGTAGTCTGTACAGGGATACTGAAGCTTTCTTT.

The rearrangement uses TRBV29-1 and TRBJ2-1; no clear D gene. Germline V gives CDR1 SQVTM, CDR2 ANQGSEA. V lost 3 bases, J lost 5 bases, and 8 bases lay in between. This CDR3 is built from 12 residues. The CDR3 DNA is TGCAGCGTTGATGGCTACCACAATGAGCAGTTCTTC. Translating gives CSVDGYHNEQFF.

Only one count was recorded for this clone. The rearrangement joins TRBV5-1 to TRBJ1-4; D is undetermined. This CDR3 has 14 amino acids. Germline lookup yields CDR1 SGHRS and CDR2 YFSETQ. The V end was cut by 0 bases, the J end by 0 bases, with 3 bases between. The DNA for the CDR3 is TGCGCCAGCAGCTTGGCACCAACTAATGAAAAACTGTTTTTT. It yields the protein CASSLAPTNEKLFF.

V usage is TRBV21-1 and J usage is TRBJ2-1. TRBV21-1 represents a pseudogene. The CDR3 has 15 residues. CDR3 sequence (DNA): TGTGCCAGCGGCCCAATCTTGAGCTCCTACAATGAGCAGTTCTTC. Translation: CASGPILSSYNEQFF.

This chain links TRBV4-1 with TRBJ1-3, with 10 bases aligning to TRBD1. Germline CDR1 and CDR2: MGHRA and YSYEKL. V lost 2 bases and J lost 3; bases outside the gene matches: 10. CDR3 size: 18 residues. CDR3 nucleotide sequence: TGCGCCAGCAGCCAACTGGGACAGGGGAAGAAGAGTGGAAACACCATATATTTT. Protein sequence: CASSQLGQGKKSGNTIYF.

This chain uses TRBV5-3 with TRBJ1-4, with 11 positions matching TRBD1. TRBV5-3 is an ORF, with its function uncertain. V gave up 3 bases and J gave up 2 bases; unmatched junction bases: 0. This CDR3 region has 15 residues. For the CDR3, the DNA is TGTGCCAGAAGCTGGGACAGGGGGACTAATGAAAAACTGTTTTTT. Protein: CARSWDRGTNEKLFF.

This clone turned up a few times. The chain uses TRBV6-6 and TRBJ1-6, with TRBD1 matching over 9 bases. From germline, CDR1 is MNHNY and CDR2 SVGAGI (reference sequence). CDR3 length equals 14 residues. Trimming at V came to 6 bases and at J to 10 bases, leaving 7 bases not matched to a gene. The CDR3 reads CASSLGQGLSPLHF. Here the CDR3 DNA reads TGTGCCAGCAGCCTAGGACAGGGGTTATCACCCCTCCACTTT.

The table lists this clone with a count of one. This chain uses TRBV15 with TRBJ2-7; perhaps D is TRBD1 or TRBD2 (5 bases each). Trimming left V 0 bases short and J 7 bases short, with 13 bases between. The CDR3 sequence is 14 residues long. CDR1 LNHNV and CDR2 YYDKDF come from the germline V gene (reference sequence). The CDR3 region is CATSRDRAPGEQYF. The CDR3 DNA is TGTGCCACCAGCAGAGACAGGGCCCCGGGGGAGCAGTACTTC.

In its sample, this clone was seen a few times. The chain combines TRBV5-4 with TRBJ2-3; D gene unclear. The V end was cut by 0 bases, the J end by 2 bases, with 13 bases between. Germline V gene sequence: CDR1 SGHNT, CDR2 YYREEE (reference sequence). There are 16 residues in the CDR3. CDR3 protein: CASSLVPSRITDTQYF. CDR3 in DNA: TGTGCCAGCAGCTTGGTCCCCTCTAGGATCACAGATACGCAGTATTTT.

The chain recombines TRBV11-2 with TRBJ2-6, with TRBD2 as a possible D gene (5 bases). V lost 2 bases and J lost 2, with 7 bases in between. Germline V lookup: CDR1 SGHAT, CDR2 FQNNGV. The CDR3 has 15 residues. The DNA for the CDR3 is TGTGCCAGCAGCTTAAGGGAGACTGGGGCCAACGTCCTGACTTTC. Encoded protein: CASSLRETGANVLTF.

The chain links TRBV7-2 to TRBJ1-4; D may be TRBD1 (5 bases). This CDR3 has 16 amino acids. Germline lookup yields CDR1 SGHTA and CDR2 FQGNSA. The V end was cut by 0 bases, the J end by 8 bases, with 16 bases between. The CDR3 protein is CASSLAGRQHLEKLFF. The CDR3 DNA reads TGTGCCAGCAGCTTAGCCGGTCGACAGCACCTAGAAAAACTGTTTTTT.

The chain is built from TRBV27 and TRBJ2-7; D uncertain. The V end was cut by 2 bases, the J end by 3 bases, with 5 bases between. The CDR3 consists of 12 residues. CDR1 is MNHEY and CDR2 is SMNVEV in the germline V gene (reference sequence). The CDR3 sequence: CASSLHSYEQYF. The CDR3 DNA follows: TGTGCCAGCAGTTTACACAGCTACGAGCAGTACTTC.

V usage is TRBV5-1 and J usage is TRBJ1-1, with TRBD1 matching 7 bases. The CDR3 extends over 11 amino acids. Trimming took 4 bases from V and 12 from J; bases not matched to a gene: 6. The germline V gene has CDR1 SGHRS and CDR2 YFSETQ. The CDR3 reads CASSVDRETFF. As DNA, the CDR3 is TGCGCCAGCAGCGTCGACAGGGAAACTTTCTTT.

The genes are TRBV30 and TRBJ1-1; TRBD1 might be the D (5 bases). V lost 0 bases and J 5 bases, leaving 22 bases between the germline ends. Germline V gives CDR1 GTSNPN, CDR2 SVGIG (reference sequence). This CDR3 is built from 17 residues. The CDR3 loop is CAWSVGTPPRLTTEAFF. DNA for the CDR3: TGTGCCTGGAGTGTAGGGACGCCACCCCGCCTAACGACTGAAGCTTTCTTT. Full variable domain (remainder filled in from reference TRBV30 and TRBJ1-1): SQTIHQWPATLVQPVGSPLSLECTVEGTSNPNLYWYRQAAGRGLQLLFYSVGIGQISSEVPQNLSASRPQDRQFILSSKKLLLSDSGFYLCAWSVGTPPRLTTEAFFGQGTRLTVV.

V usage is TRBV7-2 and J usage is TRBJ2-1; 7 nucleotides match TRBD2. The germline V gene encodes CDR1 SGHTA and CDR2 FQGNSA. V was pared by 1 base and J by 9 bases, with 6 bases of the junction left unmatched. CDR3 size: 14 residues. The CDR3 DNA reads TGTGCCAGCAGCTTAGGGACTAGACACTCTGAGCAGTTCTTC. Protein: CASSLGTRHSEQFF.

The rearrangement uses TRBV7-3 and TRBJ2-2, with TRBD2 matching over 8 bases. This CDR3 spans 15 amino acids. Germline V lookup: CDR1 SGHTA, CDR2 FQGTGA. V trimming: 5 bases; J trimming: 1 base; junction bases outside the gene matches: 3. For the CDR3, the DNA is TGTGCCAGCAGCCCGACTAGCGAGAACACCGGGGAGCTGTTTTTT. It yields the protein CASSPTSENTGELFF.

A single count supports this clone. The chain employs TRBV4-1 and TRBJ2-7; tentatively, D is TRBD2 (7 bases). This CDR3 is 16 amino acids long. Between the trimmed V and J ends, which lost 4 bases and 2 bases, there was a span of 18 bases. Germline CDR1 reads MGHRA; CDR2 reads YSYEKL. In DNA, the CDR3 is TGCGCCAGCAGCCCGTTCCAACAGGGAGGGGCCTACGAGCAGTACTTC. The encoded protein is CASSPFQQGGAYEQYF.

V gene TRBV19 combines with J gene TRBJ2-3; TRBD1 matches at 8 bases. Germline assignment: CDR1 LNHDA and CDR2 SQIVND (reference sequence). CDR3 length: 13 residues. V lost 9 bases, J lost 2 bases, and 4 bases stayed unmatched. The CDR3 is CASGRGHTDTQYF. The CDR3 region has the DNA TGTGCCAGCGGCAGGGGGCACACAGATACGCAGTATTTT.

The rearrangement uses TRBV15 and TRBJ1-1; unclear D gene. Germline V CDR1 and CDR2: LNHNV, YYDKDF (reference sequence). V lost 4 bases and J 7 bases, leaving 10 bases between the germline ends. The CDR3 consists of 12 residues. CDR3 amino acids: CATSIDSFEAFF. The DNA for the CDR3 is TGTGCCACCAGCATAGATTCCTTTGAAGCTTTCTTT.